This T cell receptor beta chain appears in the sequencing data of a study of PD-1 blockade in classical Hodgkin lymphoma. Study information: Each patient was given nivolumab 3 mg/kg through a vein every 2 weeks.

Whole-study findings and limits: The causes of the repertoire differences, possibly disease activity or prior therapy, remain undefined. Exclusion was applied to patients who started nivolumab under 1 year after ASCT.

Turning to this clone: Its cognate antigen is unknown.

There are 18 residues in the CDR3. CDR1 is LNHDA and CDR2 is SQIVND in the germline V gene (reference sequence). V lost 3 bases to trimming and J lost 1 base, with 19 bases between them. Clones were read by immunoSEQ multiplex PCR, and TCRdb kept only the in-frame ones, dropping some. The profile shows about 27,000 clones, around 72% of them singletons. Time point denoted: cycle 4 day 1 (C4D1), after about 6 weeks of nivolumab. Relapse was seen in all patients after autologous stem cell transplantation, and brentuximab vedotin exposure was variable. The material sequenced was peripheral blood mononuclear cells (PBMCs), taken before the fourth cycle of nivolumab. This TCR was sampled from a human donor with classical Hodgkin lymphoma. The chain joins TRBV19 to TRBJ2-4; perhaps D is TRBD1 or TRBD2 (5 bases each). The CDR3 loop reads CASSIGYRTPMAKNIQYF. CDR3 nucleotide sequence: TGTGCCAGTAGTATTGGGTACAGGACTCCCATGGCCAAAAACATTCAGTACTTC.